Listed here are 14 T cell receptor beta chains from one sample, sequenced in a study of T cells in Graves' hyperthyroidism and ophthalmopathy. Authors of the study amplified TCR beta CDR3 regions from RNA transcripts. A set of HTBI primers served as the primers for a first-round RT-PCR of the TCR CDR3. TCRdb analysed the multiplex PCR reads with MiXCR anew, one entry per CDR3 protein. The table has around 380,000 distinct CDR3 sequences, 13% seen once. The sequenced sample consisted of blood. These receptors all come from a man aged 25 to 40 with Graves' hyperthyroidism that later progressed to Graves' ophthalmopathy.

This clonotype was counted many times. The genes are TRBV2 and TRBJ2-2; no clear D gene. The CDR3 sequence is 13 residues long. Per the germline V gene, CDR1 is SNHLY and CDR2 is FYNNEI. The V and J ends lost 7 bases and 4 bases respectively, with 10 bases between them. The DNA for the CDR3 is TGTGCCAGCACCTTGCTGGGCACCGGGGAGCTGTTTTTT. Translated, it gives CASTLLGTGELFF.

This clonotype came up many times. At one boundary the junction diverges from the germline segment, which might be a read error. The gene calls are TRBV12-3 or TRBV12-4 and TRBJ1-5; no firm D call. The CDR3 has 12 residues. DNA for the CDR3: TGTGCCAGCAGTTTAGCGAATCACCCCCAGCATTTT. Protein: CASSLANHPQHF.

The chain links TRBV7-9 to TRBJ2-7; 7 bases align to TRBD1. Germline trimming cut 4 bases from V and 2 bases from J; bases unmatched to any gene: 8. The CDR3 totals 15 residues. Germline V CDR1 and CDR2: SEHNR, FQNEAQ (reference sequence). DNA of the CDR3: TGTGCCAGCAGCTCAACCGGGACAGAGGCCTACGAGCAGTACTTC. Translated, it gives CASSSTGTEAYEQYF.

This clonotype was recorded many times. The chain uses TRBV2 and TRBJ1-6, with 9 bases fitting TRBD1. CDR3 length equals 13 residues. V gave up 7 bases and J gave up 10 bases; unmatched junction bases: 5. Germline lookup yields CDR1 SNHLY and CDR2 FYNNEI. The CDR3 bases are TGTGCCAGCATGGGACAGGGTAACTCACCCCTCCACTTT. Its protein product is CASMGQGNSPLHF.

The chain couples TRBV4-1 to TRBJ2-3; TRBD2 matches 8 bases. Germline values: CDR1 MGHRA, CDR2 YSYEKL. V was pared by 3 bases and J by 2 bases, with 7 bases of the junction left unmatched. The CDR3 contains 16 residues. CDR3 sequence reads: CASSHGTRLVTDTQYF. In nucleotides, the CDR3 is TGCGCCAGCAGCCACGGGACTAGACTGGTCACAGATACGCAGTATTTT.

This clonotype came up many times. The chain is built from TRBV3-1 and TRBJ2-5; D uncertain. The CDR3 sequence is 13 residues long. Trimming cost V 7 bases and J 2 bases, with 11 bases left between them. CDR1 LGHDT and CDR2 YNNKEL come from the germline V gene (reference sequence). The CDR3 loop is CASKATEQETQYF. CDR3 in DNA: TGTGCCAGCAAGGCTACGGAGCAAGAGACCCAGTACTTC.

This clonotype was seen ten or more times. The J gene is TRBJ1-5, the V gene TRBV6-1; 11 bases are a match to TRBD1. The CDR3 length is 15 residues. V was pared by 5 bases and J by 8 bases, with 8 bases of the junction left unmatched. From germline, CDR1 is MNHNS and CDR2 SASEGT. The CDR3, as DNA: TGTGCCAGCAGTCCTTGGACAGGGGGCATGGAGCCCCAGCATTTT. Amino acids: CASSPWTGGMEPQHF.

This rearrangement joins TRBV20-1 to TRBJ1-5; D remains ambiguous. The CDR3 has 13 residues. Trimming pared 1 base from V and 3 bases from J, leaving 7 bases between. The germline CDR1 and CDR2 sequences are DFQATT and SNEGSKA (reference sequence). The CDR3 sequence: CSARGSVNQPQHF. CDR3 bases: TGCAGTGCTAGAGGCAGCGTCAATCAGCCCCAGCATTTT.

The V call is TRBV6-1, the J call TRBJ1-2; maybe TRBD1 (5 bases). Trimming stripped 8 bases from V and 4 bases from J, with 14 bases between. Germline V gives CDR1 MNHNS, CDR2 SASEGT. This CDR3 has 13 residues. The CDR3 region is CASGTGESYGYTF. The CDR3 DNA reads as TGTGCCAGCGGCACGGGGGAGAGCTATGGCTACACCTTC.

Ten or more counts support this clonotype. The chain recombines TRBV18 with TRBJ1-2, with no clear D. Looked up from germline, CDR1 is KGHSH and CDR2 is LQKENI. The CDR3 is 13 amino acids. Trimming took 0 bases from V and 7 from J, leaving 9 bases between them. The CDR3 bases are TGTGCCAGCTCACCACCAGGGCGCTCTGGCTACACCTTC. As protein: CASSPPGRSGYTF.

The chain carries TRBV6-1 and TRBJ1-5; a possible D gene is TRBD1 (5 bases). The germline V gene has CDR1 MNHNS and CDR2 SASEGT. V was trimmed by 4 bases and J by 6 bases, leaving 10 bases between them. This CDR3 is built from 13 residues. The CDR3 region has the DNA TGTGCCAGCAGTGGGGCAGGGTCTCAGCCCCAGCATTTT. Its translation is CASSGAGSQPQHF.

At least ten counts were recorded for this clonotype. The chain couples TRBV7-9 to TRBJ2-7; TRBD2 might be the D (5 bases). Trimming cost V 5 bases and J 5 bases, with 16 bases left between them. The CDR3 is 14 amino acids. Germline CDR1 SEHNR, CDR2 FQNEAQ (reference sequence). The CDR3 loop is CASSRRVRADEQYF. The CDR3 DNA follows: TGTGCCAGCAGCCGCCGGGTGAGGGCTGACGAGCAGTACTTC. Filled out from reference TRBV7-9 and TRBJ2-7, the complete variable domain reads DTGVSQNPRHKITKRGQNVTFRCDPISEHNRLYWYRQTLGQGPEFLTYFQNEAQLEKSRLLSDRFSAERPKGSFSTLEIQRTEQGDSAMYLCASSRRVRADEQYFGPGTRLTVT.

This clonotype was detected ten times or more. This sequence joins TRBV20-1 and TRBJ2-4; D is possibly TRBD2 (5 bases). Germline V gene sequence: CDR1 DFQATT, CDR2 SNEGSKA (reference sequence). The CDR3 sequence is 14 residues long. The V gene lost 2 bases and the J gene lost 8 bases, with 16 bases spanning the gap. CDR3 coding DNA: TGCAGTGCTAGAAAAGGCGCTGAGAGGGACATTCAGTACTTC. Its protein is CSARKGAERDIQYF.

The V call is TRBV28, the J call TRBJ2-5, with D perhaps matching TRBD1 (6 bases). The CDR3 sequence is 14 residues long. V lost 8 bases, J lost 3 bases, and 16 bases lay in between. From germline, CDR1 is MDHEN and CDR2 SYDVKM. CDR3 residues: CASRAAGVKETQYF. For the CDR3, the DNA is TGTGCCAGCCGAGCGGCAGGGGTGAAAGAGACCCAGTACTTC.